Below are 20 T cell receptor beta chains sequenced from a single sample in a study of blood T cell repertoires in COVID-19. TCRdb keeps only in-frame clones here, not all; method: immunoSEQ multiplex PCR. The sample carries about 98,000 clones, 86% recorded once. What was sequenced was peripheral blood. Source of these receptors: a man aged 45-60 years with acute or convalescent COVID-19.

This clone has a handful of counts. J is TRBJ2-1 and V is TRBV4-2; no firm D call. The length of the CDR3 is 13 residues. Germline V gene lookup returns CDR1 LGHNA and CDR2 YNFKEQ. Between the trimmed V and J ends, which lost 1 base and 14 bases, there was a span of 15 bases. For the CDR3, the DNA is TGTGCCAGCAGCCAAGCCGAGCGAGTGTTTGAGTTCTTC. This sequence encodes CASSQAERVFEFF.

This chain joins TRBV5-1 and TRBJ2-7, with a tentative D call TRBD2 (5 bases). The V gene's germline CDR1 is SGHRS and CDR2 YFSETQ. The CDR3 is 12 residues long. The V end was cut by 4 bases, the J end by 4 bases, with 9 bases between. As DNA, the CDR3 is TGCGCCAGCAGCGCACCGGGGTACGAGCAGTACTTC. Translation gives CASSAPGYEQYF.

Only one count was recorded for this clone. The V call is TRBV18, the J call TRBJ1-1; a possible D gene is TRBD1 (5 bases). Germline CDR1 KGHSH, CDR2 LQKENI. Trimming stripped 3 bases from V and 1 base from J, with 12 bases between. CDR3 length: 15 amino acids. The CDR3 region is CASSPSGWANTEAFF. The CDR3 coding sequence is TGTGCCAGCTCACCGTCAGGGTGGGCGAACACTGAAGCTTTCTTT.

This clone has just a few counts. The chain recombines TRBV9 with TRBJ1-2; D uncertain. In germline, CDR1 is SGDLS, CDR2 YYNGEE. The CDR3 covers 15 residues. The ends were cut back, 3 bases at V and 5 bases at J, with 17 bases in the middle. The CDR3 nucleotides are TGTGCCAGCAGCGCAGAGAGGAGGGAAAGGTATGGCTACACCTTC. Its protein is CASSAERRERYGYTF.

V and J are TRBV19 and TRBJ1-1; 12 bases align to TRBD1. The CDR3 has 16 amino acids. CDR1 is LNHDA, CDR2 SQIVND, per germline (reference sequence). The junction had 6 bases not matched to a gene; V was cut back by 2 bases and J by 5 bases. CDR3 nucleotides: TGTGCCAGTAGTATATCGGGACAGGGGGCCATGACTGAAGCTTTCTTT. Translating gives CASSISGQGAMTEAFF.

The genes are TRBV7-9 and TRBJ1-5, with a tentative D call TRBD1 (6 bases). V was cut by 3 bases and J by 2 bases, with 11 bases left in between. There are 15 residues in the CDR3. Per germline, CDR1 SEHNR and CDR2 FQNEAQ (reference sequence). This CDR3 reads CASSFAGAGNQPQHF. CDR3 bases: TGTGCCAGCAGCTTCGCAGGGGCCGGCAATCAGCCCCAGCATTTT.

The rearrangement uses TRBV24-1 and TRBJ2-3; D unresolved. This CDR3 spans 16 amino acids. Germline assignment: CDR1 KGHDR and CDR2 SFDVKD. The germline V and J ends were trimmed by 0 bases and 0 bases, with 9 bases remaining between them. The CDR3 spells CATSDLYGVSTDTQYF. For the CDR3, the DNA is TGTGCCACCAGTGATTTGTATGGAGTGAGCACAGATACGCAGTATTTT.

This clone was seen more than once but under ten times. The gene calls are TRBV5-1 and TRBJ1-1; 9 bases are a match to TRBD1. This CDR3 has 16 residues. Germline loops: CDR1 SGHRS, CDR2 YFSETQ. Trimming at V came to 2 bases and at J to 1 base, leaving 6 bases not matched to a gene. This CDR3 is CASSFGGQGANTEAFF. CDR3 sequence (DNA): TGCGCCAGCAGCTTTGGGGGACAGGGAGCGAACACTGAAGCTTTCTTT.

The chain links TRBV9 to TRBJ2-1; 9 nucleotides agree with TRBD1. V was pared by 4 bases and J by 0 bases, with 17 bases of the junction left unmatched. Germline assignment: CDR1 SGDLS and CDR2 YYNGEE. This CDR3 comprises 20 residues. The CDR3 protein is CASSPRQGGRARSSYNEQFF. DNA for the CDR3: TGTGCCAGCAGCCCCCGACAGGGGGGTCGAGCGCGCAGCTCCTACAATGAGCAGTTCTTC.

This clone was counted once. The chain joins TRBV29-1 to TRBJ2-5; no definite D call. The CDR3 contains 13 residues. Germline CDR1 reads SQVTM; CDR2 reads ANQGSEA. Trimming left V 5 bases short and J 5 bases short, with 15 bases between. Here the CDR3 DNA reads TGCAGCGTTAGGTCTGGCGGTGCCGAGACCCAGTACTTC. Amino acids: CSVRSGGAETQYF. Variable domain in full (rest from reference TRBV29-1 and TRBJ2-5): SAVISQKPSRDICQRGTSLTIQCQVDSQVTMMFWYRQQPGQSLTLIATANQGSEATYESGFVIDKFPISRPNLTFSTLTVSNMSPEDSSIYLCSVRSGGAETQYFGPGTRLLVL.

CDR3 bases: TGCGCCAGCAGTGAACCGGGACAGGGGAACACTGAAGCTTTCTTT. Amino acid sequence: CASSEPGQGNTEAFF. V and J are TRBV10-1 and TRBJ1-1, with 9 bases lining up with TRBD1. Germline CDR1 and CDR2: WNHNN and SYGVQD (reference sequence). The junction had 3 bases not matched to a gene; V was cut back by 3 bases and J by 1 base. The CDR3 is 15 amino acids.

The V gene is TRBV4-2, the J gene TRBJ2-1, with 14 positions matching TRBD2. The CDR3 length is 17 residues. V trimming: 4 bases; J trimming: 7 bases; junction bases outside the gene matches: 9. CDR1 is LGHNA, CDR2 YNFKEQ, per germline. CDR3 residues: CASSPRPTSGGANEQFF. For the CDR3, the DNA is TGTGCCAGCAGCCCGCGCCCGACTAGCGGGGGGGCGAATGAGCAGTTCTTC.

The rearrangement links TRBV28 to TRBJ2-2, with 7 positions matching TRBD1. V lost 6 bases to trimming and J lost 1 base; unmatched junction nucleotides: 5. Germline V gene sequence: CDR1 MDHEN, CDR2 SYDVKM. The CDR3 consists of 15 residues. The CDR3: CASSAGGKNTGELFF. CDR3 DNA sequence: TGTGCCAGCAGCGCAGGGGGAAAGAACACCGGGGAGCTGTTTTTT. Drawing the rest from reference TRBV28 and TRBJ2-2, the complete variable domain is DVKVTQSSRYLVKRTGEKVFLECVQDMDHENMFWYRQDPGLGLRLIYFSYDVKMKEKGDIPEGYSVSREKKERFSLILESASTNQTSMYLCASSAGGKNTGELFFGEGSRLTVL.

The J gene is TRBJ2-1, the V gene TRBV25-1; 11 nucleotides match TRBD2. Germline CDR1 reads MGHDK; CDR2 reads SYGVNS. The trim removed 6 bases at V and 0 bases at J, leaving 4 bases unmatched. This CDR3 contains 16 residues. CDR3 region: CASRSTSGISYNEQFF. The DNA for the CDR3 is TGTGCCAGCAGATCGACTAGCGGGATCTCCTACAATGAGCAGTTCTTC.

CDR3 nucleotide sequence: TGTGCCAGCAGTTACGGGACTCCCAATAGCAATCAGCCCCAGCATTTT. Protein sequence: CASSYGTPNSNQPQHF. V is TRBV6-5 and J is TRBJ1-5; weak D call: TRBD1 (5 bases). The CDR3 runs 16 residues. V dropped 2 bases and J dropped 0 bases, with 11 bases sitting between them. Germline V gene lookup returns CDR1 MNHEY and CDR2 SVGAGI.

The chain couples TRBV12-3 or TRBV12-4 to TRBJ1-1; a possible D gene is TRBD1 (6 bases). The CDR3 contains 13 residues. Trimming stripped 7 bases from V and 1 base from J, with 10 bases between. The CDR3 region has the DNA TGTGCCAGCACCGGACAGCCGAACACTGAAGCTTTCTTT. Its protein product is CASTGQPNTEAFF.

The chain joins TRBV5-1 to TRBJ1-3, with D hard to call. The CDR3 consists of 13 residues. Trimming shortened V by 5 bases and J by 0 bases, and 6 bases separated the two germline ends. CDR1 is SGHRS and CDR2 is YFSETQ in the germline V gene. The CDR3 nucleotides read TGCGCCAGCAGATGGAGCTCTGGAAACACCATATATTTT. Encoded protein: CASRWSSGNTIYF.

The rearrangement links TRBV11-2 to TRBJ2-7; possibly TRBD1 for D (5 bases). In germline, CDR1 is SGHAT, CDR2 FQNNGV. This CDR3 is built from 14 residues. V lost 4 bases, J lost 0 bases, and 10 bases lay in between. The CDR3 DNA sequence: TGTGCCAGCAGCTCCCCCAGGGTCTCCTACGAGCAGTACTTC. This encodes CASSSPRVSYEQYF.

The rearrangement uses TRBV19 and TRBJ1-2, with D perhaps matching TRBD1 (5 bases). This CDR3 has 13 residues. The germline V and J ends were trimmed by 5 bases and 4 bases, with 11 bases remaining between them. Looked up from germline, CDR1 is LNHDA and CDR2 is SQIVND (reference sequence). The CDR3: CASSPGRAYGYTF. CDR3 bases: TGTGCCAGTAGTCCTGGCAGGGCCTATGGCTACACCTTC.

This clone was picked up one time. The chain has TRBV5-4 and TRBJ1-1, with TRBD1 matching over 12 bases. Trimming took 4 bases from V and 11 from J; bases not matched to a gene: 18. Germline CDR1 and CDR2: SGHNT and YYREEE (reference sequence). This CDR3 has 17 amino acids. CDR3 sequence reads: CASSVGIPGQGASGAFF. In nucleotides, the CDR3 is TGTGCCAGCAGCGTGGGGATACCGGGACAGGGGGCGAGTGGGGCTTTCTTT.